The rows below give T cell receptor beta chains drawn from one sample of a study of T cell responses to AZD1222 COVID-19 vaccine. Generated by immunoSEQ multiplex PCR, the TCRdb table keeps only in-frame clones and is missing some. Here the sample spans 100,000 to 150,000 clones, more than 75% being singletons. The sample here was peripheral blood, taken 28 days after the second AZD1222 dose. Source of these receptors: an adult who received the AZD1222 COVID-19 vaccine. The CDR3 runs from the conserved cysteine through the conserved F or W. The order of the fields is CDR3 length, D gene, J gene, clone size, V gene, CDR3 protein, CDR3 DNA. A D gene is named only where the DNA matches it firmly. Not all rows give a size; the values are once, few, many and, for expanded clones, a class.

14 TRBD1 TRBJ1-4 . TRBV2 CASSEYRGGEKLFF TGTGCCAGCAGTGAATACAGGGGTGGTGAAAAACTGTTTTTT
13 TRBD1 TRBJ1-1 . TRBV9 CASSPQGGTEAFF TGTGCCAGCAGCCCACAGGGGGGCACTGAAGCTTTCTTT
16 . TRBJ2-3 many TRBV7-2 CASSARQGGSTDTQYF TGTGCCAGCAGCGCCCGACAGGGAGGAAGCACAGATACGCAGTATTTT
13 . TRBJ1-2 . TRBV12-3/TRBV12-4 CASSDPWIYGYTF TGTGCCAGCAGTGACCCCTGGATCTATGGCTACACCTTC
15 . TRBJ2-7 . TRBV11-2 CASSLSSAGRYEQYF TGTGCCAGCAGCTTAAGTTCCGCCGGTCGCTACGAGCAGTACTTC
14 TRBD1 TRBJ1-3 once TRBV30 CAWSPGTDGNTIYF TGTGCCTGGAGCCCCGGGACAGACGGAAACACCATATATTTT
13 . TRBJ1-1 . TRBV25-1 CASSEGQPSGAFF TGTGCCAGCAGTGAGGGACAACCCTCAGGGGCTTTCTTT
10 . TRBJ1-3 . TRBV19 CASYGNTIYF TGTGCCTCCTATGGAAACACCATATATTTT
14 TRBD1 TRBJ2-7 . TRBV7-2 CASSFTGGIYEQYF TGTGCCAGCAGCTTTACAGGGGGCATCTACGAGCAGTACTTC
17 . TRBJ2-7 . TRBV4-1 CASSPFRGGTDLYEQYF TGCGCCAGCAGCCCTTTTAGAGGAGGGACCGACCTATACGAGCAGTACTTC
18 . TRBJ1-4 . TRBV2 CASNPSTGAGSGNEKLFF TGTGCCAGCAACCCTTCGACAGGTGCGGGATCGGGCAATGAAAAACTGTTTTTT
15 . TRBJ2-7 . TRBV6-5 CASSRNLGQTYEQYF TGTGCCAGCAGTCGTAATCTAGGACAAACCTACGAGCAGTACTTC
13 TRBD1 TRBJ1-4 . TRBV6-6 CAGSGGNSEKLFF TGTGCCGGATCAGGGGGTAATAGTGAAAAACTGTTTTTT
15 . TRBJ1-5 once TRBV9 CASSVGSVGNQPQHF TGTGCCAGCAGCGTAGGTTCAGTGGGTAATCAGCCCCAGCATTTT
16 . TRBJ2-3 once TRBV11-2 CASSLGPLGGTDTQYF TGTGCCAGCAGCTTAGGGCCACTAGGAGGCACAGATACGCAGTATTTT
13 . TRBJ2-7 . TRBV6-5 CASGRSGDYEQYF TGTGCCTCCGGGCGCTCAGGGGACTACGAGCAGTACTTC
12 . TRBJ1-4 . TRBV6-2/TRBV6-3 CASSRGHQKLFF TGTGCCAGCAGTAGGGGACACCAAAAACTGTTTTTT